Each of the 21 T cell receptor beta chains below was sequenced from the same sample in a study of long-term antiretroviral therapy in people with HIV. Run at survey level, the immunoSEQ assay was version v3.0. Here immunoSEQ multiplex PCR was the method, and the copy in TCRdb shows in-frame clones only, minus some. This table has about 30,000 clones, approximately 95% appearing once. Source: unsorted PBMCs, taken 5.1 years after starting antiretroviral therapy. These receptors all come from a woman between 50 and 59 years old with HIV.

A remark on this clone: A junction boundary mismatches the germline segment, possibly from a read error. The rearrangement uses TRBV7-2 and TRBJ2-3; the D gene is possibly TRBD2 (6 bases). This CDR3 region has 11 residues. Germline lookup yields CDR1 SGHTA and CDR2 FQGNSA. CDR3 coding DNA: TGTGCCAGCAGCTTAGCTGGGACTTTATCCTTT. It specifies CASSLAGTLSF.

This chain uses TRBV19 with TRBJ1-3; the D is unclear. V was cut by 8 bases and J by 9 bases, with 11 bases left in between. The germline V gene encodes CDR1 LNHDA and CDR2 SQIVND (reference sequence). The CDR3 length is 11 residues. The CDR3 sequence is CASANVRTIYF. The CDR3 nucleotides are TGTGCCAGTGCAAACGTGCGCACCATATATTTT.

This chain links TRBV4-2 with TRBJ2-1; 11 nucleotides line up with TRBD2. The germline V gene has CDR1 LGHNA and CDR2 YNFKEQ. The V segment lost 2 bases and the J segment 9 bases; nucleotides outside the gene matches: 9. CDR3 length: 16 amino acids. CDR3 amino acids: CASSQLAGGVYSEQFF. CDR3 DNA: TGTGCCAGCAGCCAACTAGCGGGGGGCGTATATAGTGAGCAGTTCTTC.

The chain joins TRBV6-1 to TRBJ1-3; D unresolved. V was trimmed by 3 bases and J by 4 bases, leaving 7 bases between them. The CDR3 runs 13 residues. The germline CDR1 and CDR2 sequences are MNHNS and SASEGT. Here the CDR3 reads CASSDFIGNTIYF. The CDR3 DNA sequence: TGTGCCAGCAGTGATTTTATAGGAAACACCATATATTTT.

This clone was counted once. The V gene is TRBV7-8, the J gene TRBJ1-1; D gene unclear. V lost 0 bases, J lost 0 bases, and 8 bases lay in between. There are 15 residues in the CDR3. The germline CDR1 and CDR2 sequences are SGHVS and FQNEAQ. The CDR3 sequence is CASSLAMGMNTEAFF. The CDR3, as DNA: TGTGCCAGCAGCTTAGCGATGGGTATGAACACTGAAGCTTTCTTT.

J is TRBJ2-7 and V is TRBV19, with TRBD1 matching over 10 bases. The V segment lost 4 bases and the J segment 9 bases; nucleotides outside the gene matches: 9. The CDR3 has 14 residues. Germline CDR1 reads LNHDA; CDR2 reads SQIVND (reference sequence). The CDR3 protein is CASSTTDRGRLQYF. The DNA for the CDR3 is TGTGCCAGTAGTACCACAGACAGGGGGCGCCTGCAGTACTTC. Looking up the rest from reference TRBV19 and TRBJ2-7 gives the full variable domain: DGGITQSPKYLFRKEGQNVTLSCEQNLNHDAMYWYRQDPGQGLRLIYYSQIVNDFQKGDIAEGYSVSREKKESFPLTVTSAQKNPTAFYLCASSTTDRGRLQYFGPGTRLTVT.

This chain connects TRBV6-1 to TRBJ2-3; D call uncertain. Germline V gene lookup returns CDR1 MNHNS and CDR2 SASEGT. The CDR3 spans 14 residues. V shed 3 bases and J shed 0 bases, with 7 bases lying between them. CDR3 nucleotides: TGTGCCAGCAGTGAGCTATATAGCACAGATACGCAGTATTTT. Its translation is CASSELYSTDTQYF.

The chain links TRBV7-8 to TRBJ1-3; D possibly corresponds to TRBD1 (6 bases). There are 16 residues in the CDR3. V was clipped by 5 bases and J by 2 bases, with 16 bases between them. Germline CDR1 reads SGHVS; CDR2 reads FQNEAQ. The chain's CDR3 is CASSHRALGPGNTIYF. The CDR3 DNA follows: TGTGCCAGCAGCCACAGGGCCTTGGGTCCTGGAAACACCATATATTTT.

The chain recombines TRBV6-5 with TRBJ1-1; D ambiguous. Germline-derived CDR1 and CDR2 are MNHEY and SVGAGI. CDR3 size: 13 residues. With 5 bases removed from V and 2 bases from J, the gap between germline ends came to 9 bases. CDR3 coding DNA: TGTGCCAGCAGTGAGGTCAGCAACACTGAAGCTTTCTTT. This gives the protein CASSEVSNTEAFF.

The rearrangement joins TRBV6-6 to TRBJ1-1, with 9 bases lining up with TRBD1. Germline CDR1 and CDR2: MNHNY and SVGAGI (reference sequence). The CDR3 runs 13 residues. V dropped 7 bases and J dropped 3; count of bases not matched to a gene: 3. Here the CDR3 DNA reads TGTGCCAGCATCGACAGGGGGGACACTGAAGCTTTCTTT. It codes for CASIDRGDTEAFF.

This clone was found a few times. V and J are TRBV5-4 and TRBJ1-3, with D uncertain. CDR3 size: 15 residues. Trimming took 0 bases from V and 4 from J, leaving 11 bases between them. In germline, CDR1 is SGHNT, CDR2 YYREEE (reference sequence). The CDR3 sequence: CASSLAPARGNTIYF. As DNA, the CDR3 is TGTGCCAGCAGCTTGGCCCCGGCTAGGGGAAACACCATATATTTT.

The V and J genes are TRBV29-1 and TRBJ2-3, with 10 positions matching TRBD1. The CDR3 runs 16 residues. Germline CDR1 and CDR2: SQVTM and ANQGSEA. V dropped 4 bases and J dropped 3; count of bases not matched to a gene: 10. In nucleotides, the CDR3 is TGCAGCGTTGGCCCCGGGACAGGGGAGCGAACAGATACGCAGTATTTT. Translation gives CSVGPGTGERTDTQYF.

This clone appeared a single time. V gene TRBV28 combines with J gene TRBJ1-3, with D maybe TRBD1 (6 bases). CDR1 and CDR2 from the germline V gene are MDHEN and SYDVKM. Trimming left V 7 bases short and J 4 bases short, with 14 bases between. CDR3 length: 14 residues. CDR3 bases: TGTGCCAGCACTCCGACAGGCGAAGGAAACACCATATATTTT. Protein product: CASTPTGEGNTIYF.

This chain uses TRBV5-4 with TRBJ1-3; D gene uncertain. CDR1 is SGHNT and CDR2 is YYREEE in the germline V gene (reference sequence). Trimming shortened V by 0 bases and J by 0 bases, and 13 bases separated the two germline ends. The CDR3 totals 17 residues. CDR3 sequence (DNA): TGTGCCAGCAGCTTGGGGCCCAAAGGAAGCTCTGGAAACACCATATATTTT. It codes for CASSLGPKGSSGNTIYF. Variable domain in full (rest from reference TRBV5-4 and TRBJ1-3): ETGVTQSPTHLIKTRGQQVTLRCSSQSGHNTVSWYQQALGQGPQFIFQYYREEENGRGNFPPRFSGLQFPNYSSELNVNALELDDSALYLCASSLGPKGSSGNTIYFGEGSWLTVV.

The J gene is TRBJ2-3, the V gene TRBV5-6; 7 bases are a match to TRBD1. CDR1 is SGHDT, CDR2 YYEEEE, per germline. Unmatched junction bases numbered 5, after V lost 2 bases and J lost 2 bases. The length of the CDR3 is 15 residues. The CDR3 is CASSLHRGPTDTQYF. The CDR3 coding sequence is TGTGCCAGCAGCTTACACAGGGGCCCCACAGATACGCAGTATTTT.

The rearrangement links TRBV30 to TRBJ1-1; 7 bases are shared with TRBD1. Germline CDR1 reads GTSNPN; CDR2 reads SVGIG (reference sequence). The V gene end was trimmed by 2 bases and the J gene end by 1 base; junction bases not matched to a gene: 4. The length of the CDR3 is 14 residues. The CDR3 loop is CAWSTNRGNTEAFF. The CDR3 DNA reads TGTGCCTGGAGTACGAACAGGGGGAACACTGAAGCTTTCTTT.

This rearrangement joins TRBV30 to TRBJ1-1, with a tentative D call TRBD1 (5 bases). V lost 4 bases and J lost 1, with 10 bases in between. From germline, CDR1 is GTSNPN and CDR2 SVGIG (reference sequence). CDR3 length equals 13 residues. This CDR3 reads CAWTTGGNTEAFF. The CDR3 region has the DNA TGTGCCTGGACAACTGGGGGGAACACTGAAGCTTTCTTT.

The CDR3 sequence: CASSFGTGDQPQHF. In DNA form, the CDR3 reads TGTGCCAGCAGCTTCGGGACAGGCGATCAGCCCCAGCATTTT. The rearrangement joins TRBV7-2 to TRBJ1-5, with 8 bases lining up with TRBD1. Per the germline V gene, CDR1 is SGHTA and CDR2 is FQGNSA. V gave up 3 bases and J gave up 5 bases; unmatched junction bases: 3. The CDR3 covers 14 residues.

The V call is TRBV7-6, the J call TRBJ2-5, with D maybe TRBD2 (6 bases). The V and J ends lost 0 bases and 2 bases respectively, with 13 bases between them. The V gene's germline CDR1 is SGHVS and CDR2 FNYEAQ. CDR3 length: 16 amino acids. The CDR3 sequence is CASSLAPPGGQETQYF. For the CDR3, the DNA is TGTGCCAGCAGCTTAGCCCCACCCGGGGGTCAAGAGACCCAGTACTTC.

This chain connects TRBV7-3 to TRBJ2-5, with D perhaps given as TRBD1 or TRBD2 (5 bases each). The V gene's germline CDR1 is SGHTA and CDR2 FQGTGA. The CDR3 runs to 14 residues. Trimming stripped 4 bases from V and 7 bases from J, with 16 bases between. CDR3 region: CASSSDAGGGTQYF. Here the CDR3 DNA reads TGTGCCAGCAGCTCCGACGCAGGTGGGGGGACCCAGTACTTC.

The chain combines TRBV7-8 with TRBJ2-1; D may correspond to TRBD1 or TRBD2 (6 bases each). Germline V gives CDR1 SGHVS, CDR2 FQNEAQ. Trimming stripped 5 bases from V and 8 bases from J, with 22 bases between. The CDR3 runs 16 residues. The CDR3 protein is CASSPQGRGSSDEQFF. The DNA of the CDR3 is TGTGCCAGCAGCCCCCAGGGGCGGGGAAGTAGTGATGAGCAGTTCTTC.